Listed below are T cell receptor beta chains from one sample, sequenced in a study of blood T cell repertoires in COVID-19. Some clones are missing from TCRdb's copy, which holds only in-frame ones; the method was immunoSEQ multiplex PCR. The sample comprises approximately 240,000 clones, less than 90% of which are singletons, and 3% to 3.5% rests with the top ten. The specimen sequenced was PBMCs or T cells enriched from blood (not recorded which). All receptors come from a woman between 50 and 59 years old in a cohort exposed to, infected with or recovered from COVID-19 (not recorded which). CDR3s leave out the opening cysteine and the closing phenylalanine or tryptophan.

V	J	CDR3
TRBV15	TRBJ1-3	ATSSLSRNTIY
TRBV5-1	TRBJ2-5	ASSRGGTSVSQTQY
TRBV28	TRBJ1-3	ASSTYRSGNTIY
TRBV12-3/TRBV12-4	TRBJ1-5	ASSLRNYQPQH
TRBV5-8	TRBJ2-5	ASSLDIYQETQY
TRBV6-5	TRBJ1-5	ASSDMVRQPQH
TRBV19	TRBJ2-2	ASSSTGGVGELF
TRBV27	TRBJ1-5	ASSRQGARKYSNQPQH
TRBV3-1/TRBV3-2	TRBJ1-1	ASSQVEPGKQNTEAF
TRBV7-6	TRBJ2-3	ASSLARTATDTQY
TRBV18	TRBJ1-5	ASSTRQGLNQPQH
TRBV10-2	TRBJ1-1	ASSGEGVAVGTEAF
TRBV30	TRBJ1-3	AWSLDRGNTIY
TRBV5-4	TRBJ1-1	ASSPNPGQVNTEAF
TRBV30	TRBJ1-4	AWSVGQVFHEKLF
TRBV9	TRBJ2-1	ASSVGRDAYNEQF
TRBV30	TRBJ1-6	AWGDRMAYNSPLH